The source of this T cell receptor beta chain is a study of T cell responses to AZD1222 COVID-19 vaccine. Some clones are missing from TCRdb's copy, which holds only in-frame ones; the method was immunoSEQ multiplex PCR. The sample includes about 110,000 clones, 92% seen only once; the top ten take about 7.7%. V lost 7 bases and J lost 1, with 17 bases in between. Germline CDR1 SGHDT, CDR2 YYEEEE. CDR3 length: 15 amino acids. The rearrangement links TRBV5-6 to TRBJ1-1; a weak D match, TRBD1 (5 bases). The sequencing used peripheral blood, collected 28 days after the second AZD1222 dose. The origin of this receptor is an adult who received the AZD1222 COVID-19 vaccine. CDR3 amino acids: CASAPRGGWNTEAFF. As DNA, the CDR3 is TGTGCCAGCGCTCCGCGGGGCGGGTGGAACACTGAAGCTTTCTTT.